The 24 T cell receptor beta chains given below trace back to one sample, sequenced in a study of identical twins. TCRdb re-analysed the 5' RACE reads in MiXCR, keeping a single row per CDR3 protein. The sample includes 500,000 to 650,000 distinct CDR3 sequences, around 20% of them seen just once. These same data were also listed under a study on yellow fever vaccine responses in identical twins.

Sequenced input: CD4+ T cells sorted from blood. The origin of the receptors is a woman aged 18-29 years in good health.

The chain carries TRBV7-6 and TRBJ2-7; tentatively, D is TRBD2 (6 bases). The germline V gene has CDR1 SGHVS and CDR2 FNYEAQ. This CDR3 has 15 amino acids. The V and J ends lost 2 bases and 1 base respectively, with 12 bases between them. The CDR3 reads CASSLIGDWSYEQYF. CDR3 bases: TGTGCCAGCAGCTTAATTGGGGACTGGTCCTACGAGCAGTACTTC. Combining the CDR3 with reference TRBV7-6 and TRBJ2-7 gives the whole variable domain GAGVSQSPRYKVTKRGQDVALRCDPISGHVSLYWYRQALGQGPEFLTYFNYEAQQDKSGLPNDRFSAERPEGSISTLTIQRTEQRDSAMYRCASSLIGDWSYEQYFGPGTRLTVT.

The genes are TRBV20-1 and TRBJ2-3; tentatively, D is TRBD2 (6 bases). This CDR3 has 17 residues. CDR1 DFQATT and CDR2 SNEGSKA come from the germline V gene (reference sequence). V gave up 2 bases and J gave up 2 bases, with 20 bases separating them. CDR3 amino acids: CSARSGQVLASTDTQYF. CDR3 coding DNA: TGCAGTGCTAGAAGCGGGCAGGTCCTCGCCTCCACAGATACGCAGTATTTT.

The chain is built from TRBV10-3 and TRBJ2-7, with 7 bases aligning to TRBD1. Germline CDR1 is ENHRY and CDR2 is SYGVKD. V lost 5 bases, J lost 7 bases, and 11 bases stayed unmatched. The CDR3 spans 14 residues. The CDR3 DNA reads TGTGCCATCAGTTCGGGGACAGTCAGTGGGGAGCAGTACGTC. It codes for CAISSGTVSGEQYV.

The V gene is TRBV28, the J gene TRBJ1-5; D remains unclear. Germline CDR1 is MDHEN and CDR2 is SYDVKM. The CDR3 consists of 14 residues. V was pared by 6 bases and J by 7 bases, with 16 bases between. CDR3: CASSLISGGQPQHF. In DNA form, the CDR3 reads TGTGCCAGCAGCCTGATATCTGGTGGGCAGCCCCAGCATTTT.

This chain uses TRBV5-1 with TRBJ2-1; 7 nucleotides match TRBD2. The CDR3 runs to 15 residues. With 4 bases clipped from V and 4 bases from J, the junction kept 8 bases outside the gene matches. Per germline, CDR1 SGHRS and CDR2 YFSETQ. CDR3 region: CASSTSGTTYNEQFF. As DNA, the CDR3 is TGCGCCAGCAGCACCTCCGGGACTACATACAATGAGCAGTTCTTC.

The gene calls are TRBV24-1 and TRBJ2-5; D uncertain. This CDR3 comprises 15 residues. V shed 4 bases and J shed 1 base, with 12 bases lying between them. The germline V gene has CDR1 KGHDR and CDR2 SFDVKD. CDR3 residues: CATSDLTKIQETQYF. The CDR3 coding sequence is TGTGCCACCAGTGACCTTACAAAGATCCAAGAGACCCAGTACTTC.

In this sample, this clonotype turned up a few times. The chain is built from TRBV5-1 and TRBJ1-1; D is perhaps TRBD1 (5 bases). Trimming pared 5 bases from V and 5 bases from J, leaving 13 bases between. The CDR3 is 13 amino acids. The V gene's germline CDR1 is SGHRS and CDR2 YFSETQ. CDR3 DNA: TGCGCCAGCAGAAAGACGGGGGTGACTGAAGCTTTCTTT. Amino acid sequence: CASRKTGVTEAFF.

This clonotype showed up just a few times. The V and J genes are TRBV10-3 and TRBJ2-5; TRBD1 aligns across 7 bases. Unmatched junction bases numbered 3, after V lost 3 bases and J lost 2 bases. Per germline, CDR1 ENHRY and CDR2 SYGVKD. CDR3 size: 14 residues. CDR3 sequence (DNA): TGTGCCATCAGTGATGGGGACAGTCAAGAGACCCAGTACTTC. The encoded protein is CAISDGDSQETQYF.

The rearrangement joins TRBV5-1 to TRBJ2-1; 10 bases match TRBD2. J was trimmed by 8 bases and V by 0 bases; bases with no gene match: 8. The CDR3 is 16 residues long. In germline, CDR1 is SGHRS, CDR2 YFSETQ. CDR3 residues: CASSLGASGSLYEQFF. For the CDR3, the DNA is TGCGCCAGCAGCTTGGGGGCTAGCGGGAGTCTCTATGAGCAGTTCTTC.

Only a few counts were recorded for this clonotype. CDR3 bases: TGTGCCAGCAGTTCGTACCACAGGGGCACCAACACTGAAGCTTTCTTT. Protein sequence: CASSSYHRGTNTEAFF. J is TRBJ1-1 and V is TRBV6-5, with 7 bases identical to TRBD1. V shed 4 bases, J shed 2 bases, and the junction held 10 bases outside the gene matches. This CDR3 comprises 16 residues. Looked up from germline, CDR1 is MNHEY and CDR2 is SVGAGI.

About this clonotype itself: One end of the junction does not line up with germline, which may come from a read error. The chain joins TRBV6-1 to TRBJ2-2, with D possibly being TRBD1 (6 bases). The CDR3 is 16 amino acids. Germline CDR1 MNHNS, CDR2 SASEGT. CDR3 residues: CASPPVGQPNSGELFF. In DNA, the CDR3 is TGTGCCAGCCCACCGGTCGGACAGCCGAACTCCGGGGAGCTGTTTTTT.

The V call is TRBV5-6, the J call TRBJ1-1; D may be TRBD1 (6 bases). V dropped 4 bases and J dropped 4 bases, with 17 bases sitting between them. This CDR3 is built from 15 residues. Germline CDR1 reads SGHDT; CDR2 reads YYEEEE. DNA of the CDR3: TGTGCCAGCAGCAGGAACAGGGCTGGGAGCACTGAAGCTTTCTTT. Translated: CASSRNRAGSTEAFF.

This clonotype was detected once. The V and J genes are TRBV7-6 and TRBJ2-3, with a possible D match to TRBD2 (6 bases). This CDR3 region has 16 residues. Germline CDR1 and CDR2: SGHVS and FNYEAQ. V gave up 4 bases and J gave up 2 bases, with 16 bases separating them. The CDR3 DNA sequence: TGTGCCAGCAGCTCCCTCGGCGGGGCCAACACAGATACGCAGTATTTT. Protein sequence: CASSSLGGANTDTQYF.

This clonotype has only a few counts. The CDR3 nucleotides are TGCAGTGCTAGACCGGGACTACAGACCGGGGAGCTGTTTTTT. Its protein is CSARPGLQTGELFF. The gene calls are TRBV20-1 and TRBJ2-2; TRBD2 aligns across 7 bases. The germline gives CDR1 DFQATT, CDR2 SNEGSKA (reference sequence). J was trimmed by 5 bases and V by 2 bases; bases with no gene match: 5. This CDR3 has 14 amino acids.

This clonotype was observed a few times. The chain links TRBV5-1 to TRBJ2-3, with 7 bases that match TRBD2. With 4 bases clipped from V and 4 bases from J, the junction kept 12 bases outside the gene matches. This CDR3 has 16 amino acids. The V gene's germline CDR1 is SGHRS and CDR2 YFSETQ. CDR3 amino acids: CASSPGTTPLPDTQYF. CDR3 coding DNA: TGCGCCAGCAGCCCCGGGACTACCCCTCTCCCAGATACGCAGTATTTT.

V is TRBV4-1 and J is TRBJ2-3, with 8 bases aligning to TRBD1. J gave up 4 bases and V 0 bases, and 9 bases lay outside the gene matches. Per germline, CDR1 MGHRA and CDR2 YSYEKL. This CDR3 is 17 amino acids long. As DNA, the CDR3 is TGCGCCAGCAGCCAAGATGGCGCAACAGGGGGTTCAGATACGCAGTATTTT. Protein sequence: CASSQDGATGGSDTQYF.

The rearrangement links TRBV12-3 or TRBV12-4 to TRBJ2-1, with 7 bases fitting TRBD2. J gave up 6 bases and V 4 bases, and 9 bases lay outside the gene matches. The CDR3 is 15 residues long. CDR3 region: CASSSSLPGGNEQFF. CDR3 sequence (DNA): TGTGCCAGCAGTTCGTCACTTCCGGGAGGCAATGAGCAGTTCTTC.

This clonotype was seen just once. V is TRBV20-1 and J is TRBJ1-1, with no clear D. CDR1 is DFQATT, CDR2 SNEGSKA, per germline (reference sequence). The germline V and J ends were trimmed by 0 bases and 6 bases, with 5 bases remaining between them. The CDR3 totals 11 residues. The CDR3 spells CSARDIAEAFF. CDR3 DNA sequence: TGCAGTGCTAGAGATATCGCTGAAGCTTTCTTT.

This clonotype was seen a handful of times. This sequence joins TRBV7-2 and TRBJ2-5; 8 bases agree with TRBD1. The germline V gene has CDR1 SGHTA and CDR2 FQGNSA. V lost 1 base and J lost 3; bases outside the gene matches: 10. The CDR3 consists of 17 residues. CDR3 in DNA: TGTGCCAGCAGCTTAGGGAGGGGGACAGGAGGGGAAGAGACCCAGTACTTC. Its translation is CASSLGRGTGGEETQYF.

A few counts support this clonotype. The rearrangement joins TRBV4-2 to TRBJ2-3; 8 positions agree with TRBD1. Trimming cost V 3 bases and J 3 bases; bases outside gene matches: 5. CDR1 is LGHNA, CDR2 YNFKEQ, per germline. This CDR3 contains 15 residues. CDR3 sequence: CASSHSGGKTDTQYF. The CDR3 coding sequence is TGTGCCAGCAGCCACTCAGGGGGCAAAACAGATACGCAGTATTTT.

The chain carries TRBV7-2 and TRBJ2-3, with a tentative D call TRBD1 (6 bases). This CDR3 spans 15 amino acids. Germline V gene lookup returns CDR1 SGHTA and CDR2 FQGNSA. Trimming removed 4 bases at V and 0 bases at J, with 11 bases between. The CDR3 coding sequence is TGTGCCAGCAGCTCCCCAGGGGCGAGCACAGATACGCAGTATTTT. This gives the protein CASSSPGASTDTQYF.

The chain combines TRBV7-2 with TRBJ2-1; 11 bases are shared with TRBD2. Germline trimming cut 1 base from V and 0 bases from J; bases unmatched to any gene: 5. The CDR3 covers 18 residues. Germline V CDR1 and CDR2: SGHTA, FQGNSA. The CDR3 region is CASSLGLAGGDSYNEQFF. The CDR3, as DNA: TGTGCCAGCAGCTTAGGGCTAGCGGGGGGAGACTCCTACAATGAGCAGTTCTTC.

The chain links TRBV5-1 to TRBJ2-7; possible D gene TRBD2, 6 bases. The germline V and J ends were trimmed by 5 bases and 2 bases, with 17 bases remaining between them. CDR3 length equals 15 residues. The germline CDR1 and CDR2 sequences are SGHRS and YFSETQ. The CDR3 spells CASRQTGTLTYEQYF. DNA for the CDR3: TGCGCCAGCAGACAAACCGGGACTTTAACCTACGAGCAGTACTTC.

The chain couples TRBV4-2 to TRBJ2-1; D not resolved. Trimming took 0 bases from V and 9 from J, leaving 15 bases between them. The length of the CDR3 is 15 residues. Germline CDR1 LGHNA, CDR2 YNFKEQ. The CDR3 DNA sequence: TGTGCCAGCAGCCAAGATTTGGAGATTCTAAGTGAGCAGTTCTTC. Its translation: CASSQDLEILSEQFF.